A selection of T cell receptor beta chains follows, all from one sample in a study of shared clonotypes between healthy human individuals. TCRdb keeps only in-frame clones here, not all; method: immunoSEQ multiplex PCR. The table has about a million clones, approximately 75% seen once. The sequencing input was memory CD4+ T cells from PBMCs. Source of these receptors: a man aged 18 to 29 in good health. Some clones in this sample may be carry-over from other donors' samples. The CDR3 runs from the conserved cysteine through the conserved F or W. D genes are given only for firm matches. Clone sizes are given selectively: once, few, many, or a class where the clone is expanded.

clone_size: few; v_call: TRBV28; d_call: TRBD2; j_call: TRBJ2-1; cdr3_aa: CASGTSRAINEQFF; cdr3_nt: TGTGCCAGCGGGACTAGTCGGGCCATCAATGAGCAGTTCTTC
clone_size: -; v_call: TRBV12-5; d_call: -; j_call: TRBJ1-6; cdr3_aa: CASGLSSSPLHF; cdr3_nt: TGTGCTAGTGGTTTGTCCAGTTCACCCCTCCACTTT
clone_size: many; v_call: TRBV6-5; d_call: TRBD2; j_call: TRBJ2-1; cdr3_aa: CASRSLAGRYNEQFF; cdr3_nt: TGTGCCAGCAGATCACTAGCGGGGAGATACAATGAGCAGTTCTTC
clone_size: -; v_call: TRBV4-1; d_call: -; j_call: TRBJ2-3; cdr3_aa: CASSQDRDIRDTQYF; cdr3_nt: TGCGCCAGCAGCCAAGATCGGGATATCCGGGATACGCAGTATTTT
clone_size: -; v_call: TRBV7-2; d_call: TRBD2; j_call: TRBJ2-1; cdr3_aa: CASSFLKGLAGNEQFF; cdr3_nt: TGTGCCAGCAGCTTCTTGAAGGGACTAGCGGGCAATGAGCAGTTCTTC
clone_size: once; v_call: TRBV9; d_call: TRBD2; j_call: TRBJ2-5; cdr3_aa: CASSATSRQTQYF; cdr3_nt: TGTGCCAGCAGCGCGACTAGCCGGCAGACCCAGTACTTC
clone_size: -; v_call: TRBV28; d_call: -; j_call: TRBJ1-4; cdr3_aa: CASSLRQKLFF; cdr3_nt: TGTGCCAGCAGTTTACGACAGAAACTGTTTTTT
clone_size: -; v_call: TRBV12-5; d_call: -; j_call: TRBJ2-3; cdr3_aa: CASGFSATDTQYF; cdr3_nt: TGTGCTAGTGGTTTTTCAGCCACAGATACGCAGTATTTT
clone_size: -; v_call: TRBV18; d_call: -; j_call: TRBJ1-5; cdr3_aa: CASSPLAGVANQPQHF; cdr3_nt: TGTGCCAGCTCACCACTTGCGGGGGTCGCCAATCAGCCCCAGCATTTT
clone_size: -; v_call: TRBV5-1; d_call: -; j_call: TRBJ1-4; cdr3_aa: CASSLEAATNEKLFF; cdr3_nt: TGCGCCAGCAGCTTGGAGGCAGCAACTAATGAAAAACTGTTTTTT
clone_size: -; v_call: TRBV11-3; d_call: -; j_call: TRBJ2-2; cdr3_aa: CASSLNLPLVGSTGELFF; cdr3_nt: TGTGCCAGCAGCCTTAACCTCCCGTTGGTGGGGAGCACCGGGGAGCTGTTTTTT
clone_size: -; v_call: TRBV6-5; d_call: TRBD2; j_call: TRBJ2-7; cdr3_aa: CASRSTGTSGYEQYF; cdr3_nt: TGTGCCAGCAGGTCTACCGGGACTAGCGGCTACGAGCAGTACTTC
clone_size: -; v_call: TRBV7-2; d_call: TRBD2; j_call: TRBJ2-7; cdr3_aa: CASSGGLAGGSLDF; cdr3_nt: TGTGCCAGCAGCGGGGGACTAGCGGGAGGATCACTGGACTTC
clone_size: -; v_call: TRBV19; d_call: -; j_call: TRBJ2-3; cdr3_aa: CASSFRDRRVRSDTQYF; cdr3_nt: TGTGCCAGTAGTTTCCGAGACAGACGCGTCCGCTCAGATACGCAGTATTTT
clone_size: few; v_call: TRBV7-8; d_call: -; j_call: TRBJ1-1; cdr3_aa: CASSLGGVRGEAFF; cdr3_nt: TGTGCCAGCAGCTTAGGGGGGGTACGAGGTGAAGCTTTCTTT
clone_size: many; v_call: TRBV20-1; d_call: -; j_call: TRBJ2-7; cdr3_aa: CSARGRQVVYF; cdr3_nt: TGCAGTGCTAGAGGTCGGCAGGTGGTGTACTTC
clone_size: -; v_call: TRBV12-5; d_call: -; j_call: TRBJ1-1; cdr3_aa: CASGLLENTEAFF; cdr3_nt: TGTGCTAGTGGTTTGCTAGAGAACACTGAAGCTTTCTTT
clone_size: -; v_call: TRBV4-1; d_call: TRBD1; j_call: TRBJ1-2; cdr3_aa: CASSQKGAGGDYGYTF; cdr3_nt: TGCGCCAGCAGCCAAAAGGGGGCAGGGGGAGACTATGGCTACACCTTC
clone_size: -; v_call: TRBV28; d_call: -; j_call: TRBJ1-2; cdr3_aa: CASSTTGKSNYGYTF; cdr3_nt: TGTGCCAGCAGCACCACAGGGAAATCTAACTATGGCTACACCTTC
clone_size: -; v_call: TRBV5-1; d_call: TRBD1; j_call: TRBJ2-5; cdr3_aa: CASSPRQGGETQYF; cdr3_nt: TGCGCCAGCAGCCCCAGACAGGGTGGAGAGACCCAGTACTTC
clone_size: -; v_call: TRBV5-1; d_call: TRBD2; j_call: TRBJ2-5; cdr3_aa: CASSLPSGTSQETQYF; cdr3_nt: TGCGCCAGCAGCTTGCCTAGCGGCACAAGCCAAGAGACCCAGTACTTC
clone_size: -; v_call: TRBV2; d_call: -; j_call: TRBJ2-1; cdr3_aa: CASSSASSYNEQFF; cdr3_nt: TGTGCCAGCAGCTCGGCTAGCTCCTACAATGAGCAGTTCTTC
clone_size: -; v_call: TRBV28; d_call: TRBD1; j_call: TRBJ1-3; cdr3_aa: CASSSGGAGGNTIYF; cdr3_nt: TGTGCCAGCAGTTCAGGGGGCGCAGGGGGAAACACCATATATTTT
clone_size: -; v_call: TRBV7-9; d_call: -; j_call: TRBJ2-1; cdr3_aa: CASLRLNEQFF; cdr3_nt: TGTGCCAGCTTGAGGTTGAATGAGCAGTTCTTC
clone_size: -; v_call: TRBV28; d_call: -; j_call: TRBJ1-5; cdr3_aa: CASTRSEPNQPQHF; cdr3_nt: TGTGCCAGCACCCGATCGGAGCCCAATCAGCCCCAGCATTTT
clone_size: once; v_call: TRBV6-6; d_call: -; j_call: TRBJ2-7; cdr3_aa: CASSYSVRAEQYF; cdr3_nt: TGTGCCAGCAGTTACTCTGTCCGGGCCGAGCAGTACTTC
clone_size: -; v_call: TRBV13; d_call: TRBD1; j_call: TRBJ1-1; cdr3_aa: CASSLPGQAEAFF; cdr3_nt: TGTGCCAGCAGCTTACCCGGACAGGCTGAAGCTTTCTTT
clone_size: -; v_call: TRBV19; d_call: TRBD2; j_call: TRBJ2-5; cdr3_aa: CASSPLAGVGQETQYF; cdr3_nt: TGTGCCAGTAGTCCCCTAGCGGGAGTCGGTCAAGAGACCCAGTACTTC
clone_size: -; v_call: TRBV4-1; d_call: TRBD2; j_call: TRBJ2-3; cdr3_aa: CASSQSGLAGEDTQYF; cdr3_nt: TGCGCCAGCAGCCAATCGGGACTAGCGGGAGAAGATACGCAGTATTTT
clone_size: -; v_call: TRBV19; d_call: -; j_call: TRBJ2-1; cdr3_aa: CASSILSASHEQFF; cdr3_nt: TGTGCCAGTAGTATATTGTCCGCTAGCCATGAGCAGTTCTTC
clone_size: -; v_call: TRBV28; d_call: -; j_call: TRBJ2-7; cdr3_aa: CASSLVGPYEQYF; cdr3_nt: TGTGCCAGCAGTTTGGTGGGGCCCTACGAGCAGTACTTC
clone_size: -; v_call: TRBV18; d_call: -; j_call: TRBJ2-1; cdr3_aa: CASSQAGTHGDEQFF; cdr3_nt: TGTGCCAGCTCACAGGCCGGGACACATGGGGATGAGCAGTTCTTC
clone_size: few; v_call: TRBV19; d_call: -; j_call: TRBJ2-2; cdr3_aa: CASTLYMGGGGELFF; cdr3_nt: TGTGCCAGTACCCTCTACATGGGAGGAGGCGGGGAGCTGTTTTTT
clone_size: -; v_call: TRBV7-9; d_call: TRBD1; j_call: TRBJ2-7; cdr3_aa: CASSFQDRFDEQYF; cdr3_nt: TGTGCCAGCAGCTTCCAGGACAGGTTCGACGAGCAGTACTTC
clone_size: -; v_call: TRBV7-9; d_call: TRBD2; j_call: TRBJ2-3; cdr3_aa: CASSSGIYSGRGADTQYF; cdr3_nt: TGTGCCAGCAGCTCCGGAATCTATAGCGGGAGGGGCGCAGATACGCAGTATTTT